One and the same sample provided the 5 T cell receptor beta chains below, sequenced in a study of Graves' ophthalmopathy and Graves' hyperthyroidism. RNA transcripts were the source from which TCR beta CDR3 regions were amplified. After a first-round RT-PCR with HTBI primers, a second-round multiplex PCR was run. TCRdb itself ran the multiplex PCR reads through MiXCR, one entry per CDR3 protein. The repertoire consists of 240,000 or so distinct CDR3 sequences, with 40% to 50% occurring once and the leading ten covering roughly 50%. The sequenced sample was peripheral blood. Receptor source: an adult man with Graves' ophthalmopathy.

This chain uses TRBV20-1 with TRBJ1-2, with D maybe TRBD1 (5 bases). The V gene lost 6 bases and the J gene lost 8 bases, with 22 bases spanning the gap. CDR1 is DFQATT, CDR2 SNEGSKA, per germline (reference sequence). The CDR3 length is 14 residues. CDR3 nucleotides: TGCAGTGCCGAACTCGGGGGGGGAGGGCGCGGCTACACCTTC. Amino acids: CSAELGGGGRGYTF.

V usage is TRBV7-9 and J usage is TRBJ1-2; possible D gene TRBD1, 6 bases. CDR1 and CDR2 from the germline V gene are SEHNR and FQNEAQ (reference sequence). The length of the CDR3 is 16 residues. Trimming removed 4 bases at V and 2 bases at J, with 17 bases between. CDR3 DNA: TGTGCCAGCAGCTCCGCGCCGGGACATTCCAACTATGGCTACACCTTC. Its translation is CASSSAPGHSNYGYTF.

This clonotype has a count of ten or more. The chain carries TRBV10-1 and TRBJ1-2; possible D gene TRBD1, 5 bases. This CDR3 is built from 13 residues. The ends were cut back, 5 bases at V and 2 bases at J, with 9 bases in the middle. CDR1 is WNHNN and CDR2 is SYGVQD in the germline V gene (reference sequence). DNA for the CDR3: TGCGCCAGCAGTCCCGGGACGAACTATGGCTACACCTTC. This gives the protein CASSPGTNYGYTF.

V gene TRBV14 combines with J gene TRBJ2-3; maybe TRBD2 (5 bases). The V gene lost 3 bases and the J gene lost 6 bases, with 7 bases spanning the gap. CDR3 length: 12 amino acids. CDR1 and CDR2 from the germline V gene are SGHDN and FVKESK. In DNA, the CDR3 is TGTGCCAGCAGCCACACGGGGGATACGCAGTATTTT. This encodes CASSHTGDTQYF.

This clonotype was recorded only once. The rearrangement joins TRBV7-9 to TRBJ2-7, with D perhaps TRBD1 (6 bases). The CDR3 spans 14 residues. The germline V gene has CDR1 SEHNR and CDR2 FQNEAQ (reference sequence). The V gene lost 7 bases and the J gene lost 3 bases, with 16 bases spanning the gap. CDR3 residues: CASNELGARYEQYF. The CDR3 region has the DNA TGTGCCAGCAATGAACTGGGGGCCCGCTACGAGCAGTACTTC.